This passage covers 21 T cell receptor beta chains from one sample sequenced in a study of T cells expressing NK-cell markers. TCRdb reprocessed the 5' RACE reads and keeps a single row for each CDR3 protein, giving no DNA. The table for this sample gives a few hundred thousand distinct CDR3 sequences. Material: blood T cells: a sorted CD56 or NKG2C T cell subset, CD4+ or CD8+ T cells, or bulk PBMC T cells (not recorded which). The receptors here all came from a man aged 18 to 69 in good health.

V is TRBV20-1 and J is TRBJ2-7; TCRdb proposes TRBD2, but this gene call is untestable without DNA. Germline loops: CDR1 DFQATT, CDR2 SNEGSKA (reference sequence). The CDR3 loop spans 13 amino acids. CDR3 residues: CSANPGTSDEQYF.

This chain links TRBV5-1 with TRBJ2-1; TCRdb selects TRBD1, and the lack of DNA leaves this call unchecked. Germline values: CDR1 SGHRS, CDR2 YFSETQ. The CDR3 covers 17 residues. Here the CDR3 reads CASSLLPSGGQRNEQFF.

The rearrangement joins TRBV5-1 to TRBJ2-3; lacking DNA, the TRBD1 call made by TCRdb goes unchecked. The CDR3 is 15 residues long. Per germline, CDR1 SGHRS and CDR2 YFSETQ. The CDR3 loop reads CASSRNGQPTDTQYF.

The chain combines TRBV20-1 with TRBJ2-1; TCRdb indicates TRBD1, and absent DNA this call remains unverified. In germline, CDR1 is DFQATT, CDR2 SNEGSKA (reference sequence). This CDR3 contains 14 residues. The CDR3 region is CSANRYRFEDEQFF.

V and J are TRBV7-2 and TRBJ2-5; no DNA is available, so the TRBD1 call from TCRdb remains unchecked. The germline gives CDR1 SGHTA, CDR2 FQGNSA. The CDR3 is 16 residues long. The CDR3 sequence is CASSLPGTGNGETQYF. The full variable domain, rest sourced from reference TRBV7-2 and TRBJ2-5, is GAGVSQSPSNKVTEKGKDVELRCDPISGHTALYWYRQSLGQGLEFLIYFQGNSAPDKSGLPSDRFSAERTGGSVSTLTIQRTQQEDSAVYLCASSLPGTGNGETQYFGPGTRLLVL.

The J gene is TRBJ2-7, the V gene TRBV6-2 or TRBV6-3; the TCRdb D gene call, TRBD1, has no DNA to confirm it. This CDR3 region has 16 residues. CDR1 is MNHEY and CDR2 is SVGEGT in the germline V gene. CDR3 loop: CASRSRTGESSYEQYF.

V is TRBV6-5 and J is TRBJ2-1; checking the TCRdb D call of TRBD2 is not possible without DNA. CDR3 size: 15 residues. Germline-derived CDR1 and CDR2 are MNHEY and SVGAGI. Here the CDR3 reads CASSYGAGSYNEQFF.

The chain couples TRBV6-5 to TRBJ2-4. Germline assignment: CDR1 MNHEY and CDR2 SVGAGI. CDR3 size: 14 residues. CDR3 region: CASSRSRVKNIQYF.

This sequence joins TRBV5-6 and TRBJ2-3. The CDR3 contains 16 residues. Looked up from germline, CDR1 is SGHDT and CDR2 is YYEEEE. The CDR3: CASSQRRRITTDTQYF.

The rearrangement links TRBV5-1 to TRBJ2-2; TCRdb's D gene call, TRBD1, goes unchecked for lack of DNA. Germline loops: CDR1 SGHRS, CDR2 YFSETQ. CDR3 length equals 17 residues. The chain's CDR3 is CASSLGNYRGRTGELFF.

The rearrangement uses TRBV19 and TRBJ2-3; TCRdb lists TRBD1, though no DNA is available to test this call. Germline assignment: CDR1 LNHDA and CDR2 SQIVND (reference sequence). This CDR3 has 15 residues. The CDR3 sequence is CASTALGAQRDTQYF.

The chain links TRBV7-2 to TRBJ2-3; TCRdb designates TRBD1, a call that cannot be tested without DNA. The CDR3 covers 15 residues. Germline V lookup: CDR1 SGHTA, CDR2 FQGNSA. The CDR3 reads CASSPEPLGGDTQYF.

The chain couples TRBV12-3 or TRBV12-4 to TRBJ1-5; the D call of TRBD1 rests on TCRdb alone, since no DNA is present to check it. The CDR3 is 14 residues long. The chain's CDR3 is CASRNRDARQPQHF.

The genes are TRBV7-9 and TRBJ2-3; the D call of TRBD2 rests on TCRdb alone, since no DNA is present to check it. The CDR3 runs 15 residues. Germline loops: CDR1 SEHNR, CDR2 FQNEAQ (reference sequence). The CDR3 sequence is CASSSTAGGLSGQYF.

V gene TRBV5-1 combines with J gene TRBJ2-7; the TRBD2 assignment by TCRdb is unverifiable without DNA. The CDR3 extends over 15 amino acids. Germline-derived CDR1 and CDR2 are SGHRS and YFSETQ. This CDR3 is CASSLSPSADYEQYF.

CDR3 in amino acids: CASRASGGNTDTQYF. The V gene is TRBV7-8, the J gene TRBJ2-3; TCRdb picks TRBD2, but there is no DNA to check that call. This CDR3 spans 15 amino acids. The V gene's germline CDR1 is SGHVS and CDR2 FQNEAQ.

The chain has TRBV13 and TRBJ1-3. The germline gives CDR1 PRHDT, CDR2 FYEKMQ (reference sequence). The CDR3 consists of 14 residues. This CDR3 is CASHPVTYGNTIYF.

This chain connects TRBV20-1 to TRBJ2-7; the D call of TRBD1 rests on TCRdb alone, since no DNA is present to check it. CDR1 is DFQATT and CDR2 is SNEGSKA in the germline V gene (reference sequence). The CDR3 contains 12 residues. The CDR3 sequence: CSARVGDAEQYF.

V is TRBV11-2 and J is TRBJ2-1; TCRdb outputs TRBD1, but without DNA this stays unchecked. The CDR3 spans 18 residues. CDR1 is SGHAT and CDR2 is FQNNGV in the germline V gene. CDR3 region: CASSLVGQGRTSYNEQFF.

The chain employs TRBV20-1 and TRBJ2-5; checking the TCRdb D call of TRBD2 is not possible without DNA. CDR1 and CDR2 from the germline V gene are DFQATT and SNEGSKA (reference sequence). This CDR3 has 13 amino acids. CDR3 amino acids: CSVRGGVQETQYF.

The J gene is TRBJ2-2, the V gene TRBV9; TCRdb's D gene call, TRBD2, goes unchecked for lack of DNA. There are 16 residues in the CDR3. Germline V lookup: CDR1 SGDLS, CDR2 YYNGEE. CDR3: CASSVLSGINTGELFF.